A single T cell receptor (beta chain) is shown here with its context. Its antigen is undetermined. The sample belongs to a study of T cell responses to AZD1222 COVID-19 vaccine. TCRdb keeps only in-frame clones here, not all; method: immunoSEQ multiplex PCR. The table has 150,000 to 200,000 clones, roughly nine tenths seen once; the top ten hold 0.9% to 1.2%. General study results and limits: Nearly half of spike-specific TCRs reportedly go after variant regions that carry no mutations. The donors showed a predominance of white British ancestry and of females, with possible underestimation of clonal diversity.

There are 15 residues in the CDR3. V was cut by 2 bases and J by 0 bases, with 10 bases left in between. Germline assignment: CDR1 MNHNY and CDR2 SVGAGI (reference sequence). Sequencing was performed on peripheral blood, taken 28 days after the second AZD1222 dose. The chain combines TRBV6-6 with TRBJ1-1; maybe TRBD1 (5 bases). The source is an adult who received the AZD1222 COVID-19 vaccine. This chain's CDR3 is CASSYPRVMNTEAFF. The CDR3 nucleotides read TGTGCCAGCAGTTACCCCAGGGTCATGAACACTGAAGCTTTCTTT.